This T cell receptor beta chain was sequenced in a study of T cell changes during pregnancy in multiple sclerosis. Germline values: CDR1 SGHRS, CDR2 YFSETQ. The V gene lost 6 bases and the J gene lost 10 bases, with 11 bases spanning the gap. This CDR3 region has 11 residues. Libraries were prepared by immunoSEQ multiplex PCR; TCRdb keeps only in-frame clonotypes and omits some of them. The data contain around 49,000 clones, around 95% of them singletons. This chain uses TRBV5-1 with TRBJ2-1; TRBD1 is a possible D gene (5 bases). This specimen consisted of CD8+ T cells from peripheral blood mononuclear cells, obtained in the first trimester of pregnancy. This sequence was found in a female donor with multiple sclerosis, enrolled in a pregnancy study. The CDR3 loop reads CASTATGEQFF. The DNA of the CDR3 is TGCGCCAGCACCGCCACAGGCGAGCAGTTCTTC.